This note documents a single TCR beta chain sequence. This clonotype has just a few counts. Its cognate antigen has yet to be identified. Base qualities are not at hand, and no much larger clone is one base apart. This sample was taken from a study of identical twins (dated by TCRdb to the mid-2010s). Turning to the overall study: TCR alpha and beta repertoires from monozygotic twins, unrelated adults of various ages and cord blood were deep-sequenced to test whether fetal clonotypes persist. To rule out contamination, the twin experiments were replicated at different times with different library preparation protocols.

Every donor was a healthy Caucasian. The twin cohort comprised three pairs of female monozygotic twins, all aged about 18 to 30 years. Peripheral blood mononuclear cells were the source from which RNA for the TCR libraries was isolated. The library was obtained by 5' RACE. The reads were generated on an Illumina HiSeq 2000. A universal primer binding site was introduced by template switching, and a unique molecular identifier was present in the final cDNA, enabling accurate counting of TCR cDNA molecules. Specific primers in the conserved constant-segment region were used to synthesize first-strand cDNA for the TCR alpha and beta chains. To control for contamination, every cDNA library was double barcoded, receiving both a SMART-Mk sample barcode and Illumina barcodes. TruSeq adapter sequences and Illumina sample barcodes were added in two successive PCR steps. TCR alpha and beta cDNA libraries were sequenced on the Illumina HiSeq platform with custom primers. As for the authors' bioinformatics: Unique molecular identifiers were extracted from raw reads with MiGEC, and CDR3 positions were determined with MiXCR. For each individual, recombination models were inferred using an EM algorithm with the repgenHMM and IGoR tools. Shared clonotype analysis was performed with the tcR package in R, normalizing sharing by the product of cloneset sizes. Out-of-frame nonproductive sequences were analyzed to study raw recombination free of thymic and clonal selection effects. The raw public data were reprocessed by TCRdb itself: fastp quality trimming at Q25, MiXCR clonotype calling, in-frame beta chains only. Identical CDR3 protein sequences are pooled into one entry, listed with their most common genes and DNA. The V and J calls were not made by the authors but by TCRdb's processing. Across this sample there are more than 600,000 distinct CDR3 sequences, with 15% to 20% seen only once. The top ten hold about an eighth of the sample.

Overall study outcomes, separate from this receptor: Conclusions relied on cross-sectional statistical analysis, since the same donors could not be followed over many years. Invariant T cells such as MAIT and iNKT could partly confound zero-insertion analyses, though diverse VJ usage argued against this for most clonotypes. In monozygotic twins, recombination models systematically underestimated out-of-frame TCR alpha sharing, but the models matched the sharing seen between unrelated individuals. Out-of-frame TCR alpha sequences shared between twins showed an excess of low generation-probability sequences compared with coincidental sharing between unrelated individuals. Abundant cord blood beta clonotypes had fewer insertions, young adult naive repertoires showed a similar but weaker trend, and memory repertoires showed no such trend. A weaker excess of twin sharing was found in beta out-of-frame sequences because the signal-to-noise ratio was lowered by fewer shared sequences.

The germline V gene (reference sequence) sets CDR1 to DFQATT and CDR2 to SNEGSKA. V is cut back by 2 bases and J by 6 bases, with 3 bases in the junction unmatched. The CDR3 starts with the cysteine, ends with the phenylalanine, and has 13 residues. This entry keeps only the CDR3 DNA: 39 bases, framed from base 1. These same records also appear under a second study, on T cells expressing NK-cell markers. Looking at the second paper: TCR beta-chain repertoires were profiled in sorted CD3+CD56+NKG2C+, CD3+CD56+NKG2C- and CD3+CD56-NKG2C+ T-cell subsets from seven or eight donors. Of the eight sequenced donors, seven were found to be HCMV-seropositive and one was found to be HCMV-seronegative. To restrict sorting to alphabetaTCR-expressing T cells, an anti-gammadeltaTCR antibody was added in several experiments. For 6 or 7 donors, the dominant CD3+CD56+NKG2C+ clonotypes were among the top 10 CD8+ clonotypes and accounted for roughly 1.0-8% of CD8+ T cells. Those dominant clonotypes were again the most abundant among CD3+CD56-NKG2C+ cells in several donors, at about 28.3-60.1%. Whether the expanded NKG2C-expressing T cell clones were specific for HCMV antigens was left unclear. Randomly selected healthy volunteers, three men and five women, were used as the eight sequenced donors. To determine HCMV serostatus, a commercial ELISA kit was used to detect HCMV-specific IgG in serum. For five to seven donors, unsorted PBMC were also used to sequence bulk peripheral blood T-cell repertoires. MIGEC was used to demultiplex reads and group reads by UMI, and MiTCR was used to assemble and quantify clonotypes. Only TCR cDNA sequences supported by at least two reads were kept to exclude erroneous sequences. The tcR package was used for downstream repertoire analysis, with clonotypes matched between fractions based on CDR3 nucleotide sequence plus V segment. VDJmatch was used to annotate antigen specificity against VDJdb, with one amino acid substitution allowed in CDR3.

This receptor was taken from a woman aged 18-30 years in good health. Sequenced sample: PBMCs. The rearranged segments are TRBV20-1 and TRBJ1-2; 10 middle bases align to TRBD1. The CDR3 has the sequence CSARPTGGNGYTF. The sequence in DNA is TGCAGTGCTAGACCGACAGGGGGCAATGGCTACACCTTC.